A single T cell receptor (beta chain) is shown here with its context. Seattle-derived patients entered the study during active infection and were followed longitudinally. Profiling relied on immunoSEQ multiplex PCR, and the TCRdb table lists in-frame clones only, not all of them. The sample holds some 260,000 clones, 88% seen once. The record originates from a study of blood T cell repertoires in COVID-19. Study-level background: Acute and convalescent COVID-19 samples came from the United States, Italy and Spain.

Per the germline V gene, CDR1 is SGHRS and CDR2 is YFSETQ. After removal of 1 base from V and 0 bases from J, the junction contained 4 bases not matched to a gene. The CDR3 has 16 residues. What was sequenced was peripheral blood. The rearrangement links TRBV5-1 to TRBJ1-1, with TRBD1 matching 9 bases. The sequence came from a woman in her twenties or thirties with COVID-19, enrolled during active disease. The DNA of the CDR3 is TGCGCCAGCAGCTTGCGGGACAGGGAAATGAACACTGAAGCTTTCTTT. This codes for CASSLRDREMNTEAFF.